The 5 T cell receptor beta chains below come from one sample, sequenced in a study of T cell responses to AZD1222 COVID-19 vaccine. Clones were sequenced by immunoSEQ multiplex PCR, and TCRdb holds only the in-frame ones, with some missing. The sample includes some 180,000 clones, 85% to 90% seen only once; the top ten take 5% to 7%. The starting material was peripheral blood, obtained on day 0 of AZD1222 vaccination. The source is an adult in good health.

The chain is built from TRBV2 and TRBJ1-2; D remains ambiguous. Between the trimmed V and J ends, which lost 7 bases and 0 bases, there was a span of 9 bases. The CDR3 runs 13 residues. The germline V gene encodes CDR1 SNHLY and CDR2 FYNNEI. In nucleotides, the CDR3 is TGTGCCAGCACCCCATTCCCTAACTATGGCTACACCTTC. It codes for CASTPFPNYGYTF. The variable domain in full, with the rest retrieved from reference TRBV2 and TRBJ1-2, is EPEVTQTPSHQVTQMGQEVILRCVPISNHLYFYWYRQILGQKVEFLVSFYNNEISEKSEIFDDQFSVERPDGSNFTLKIRSTKLEDSAMYFCASTPFPNYGYTFGSGTRLTVV.

On this clone: Other DNA sequences of this sample code for an identical CDR3. The chain joins TRBV20-1 to TRBJ2-1; 9 bases fit TRBD2. The ends lost 3 bases at V and 2 bases at J; junction bases unmatched: 5. The CDR3 length is 15 residues. Germline CDR1 reads DFQATT; CDR2 reads SNEGSKA (reference sequence). DNA for the CDR3: TGCAGTGCTAGTTCCGCGGGGGGGCCCTACAATGAGCAGTTCTTC. Translating gives CSASSAGGPYNEQFF.

This clone was observed a single time. This sequence joins TRBV11-1 and TRBJ2-7, with D possibly matching TRBD1 (5 bases). V lost 3 bases to trimming and J lost 7 bases, with 19 bases between them. Germline-derived CDR1 and CDR2 are SGHAT and FQDESV (reference sequence). CDR3 size: 15 residues. CDR3: CASSFSQGLAREQYF. CDR3 nucleotide sequence: TGTGCCAGCAGCTTCTCTCAGGGCTTGGCAAGGGAGCAGTACTTC.

The CDR3 reads CASSSRDRGHEQYF. As DNA, the CDR3 is TGTGCCAGCTCAAGTCGGGACAGGGGCCACGAGCAGTACTTC. V is TRBV18 and J is TRBJ2-7; 10 bases are a match to TRBD1. Germline trimming cut 5 bases from V and 5 bases from J; bases unmatched to any gene: 6. CDR3 size: 14 residues. CDR1 and CDR2 (germline): KGHSH, LQKENI.

This chain uses TRBV18 with TRBJ1-6; 9 bases are a match to TRBD1. CDR3 length: 14 residues. Germline V gene lookup returns CDR1 KGHSH and CDR2 LQKENI. Trimming removed 5 bases from V and 7 bases from J; junction bases left unmatched: 3. The CDR3 nucleotides are TGTGCCAGCTCAGGACAGGGGAAAAATTCACCCCTCCACTTT. It encodes CASSGQGKNSPLHF. The complete variable domain, with remaining parts taken from reference TRBV18 and TRBJ1-6, reads NAGVMQNPRHLVRRRGQEARLRCSPMKGHSHVYWYRQLPEEGLKFMVYLQKENIIDESGMPKERFSAEFPKEGPSILRIQQVVRGDSAAYFCASSGQGKNSPLHFGNGTRLTVT.